This T cell receptor (beta chain) was identified in a study of graft-versus-host responses after intestinal transplantation. Study overall: For approximately 3 years after anti-thymocyte globulin induction, all recipients took tacrolimus and steroids.

The CDR3 consists of 14 residues. The germline V gene encodes CDR1 LGHNA and CDR2 YSLEER. Trimming pared 5 bases from V and 3 bases from J, leaving 14 bases between. Measured with immunoSEQ multiplex PCR; TCRdb has only the in-frame clones, and not every one. Of 35,000 to 45,000 clones in the sample, over 85% were seen once. In regard to this clone: The antigen remains unidentified.

Study observations and caveats: The study associated peak circulating GvH clone levels with early post-transplant HvG declines.

V and J are TRBV4-3 and TRBJ2-7; the D gene is possibly TRBD1 (6 bases). This receptor was taken from a human patient who received an intestinal transplant, so some T cells may come from the graft donor. The source was PBMCs, collected about 270 days after transplant. The CDR3 protein is CASSEGTFRYEQYF. CDR3 DNA: TGCGCCAGCAGCGAAGGGACATTCCGCTACGAGCAGTACTTC.